The 32 T cell receptor beta chains below all came from one sample that was sequenced in a study of T-cell memory formation after mild COVID-19. TCRdb analysed the 5' RACE reads with MiXCR anew, one entry per CDR3 protein. The sample carries around 250,000 distinct CDR3 sequences, roughly 9.4% recorded once. Sequenced material: PBMCs or a T cell subset sorted from them (not recorded which). These receptors came from a man in his late teens or twenties who had mild COVID-19 (a few samples of this study predate the infection). Cell type and time point are not known.

The table lists this clonotype with many counts. The J gene is TRBJ1-6, the V gene TRBV7-6, with TRBD1 matching over 8 bases. Germline V gene data show CDR1 as SGHVS and CDR2 as FNYEAQ. This CDR3 is 17 amino acids long. Unmatched junction bases numbered 13, after V lost 4 bases and J lost 8 bases. The CDR3 loop reads CASSSQNTGTGHSPLHF. CDR3 nucleotides: TGTGCCAGCAGCTCACAGAATACCGGGACAGGCCATTCACCCCTCCACTTT.

This clonotype occurred many times. The junction departs from germline at one end; a sequencing error may be responsible. V usage is TRBV7-9 and J usage is TRBJ2-1; perhaps D is TRBD1 or TRBD2 (5 bases each). The CDR3 contains 11 residues. CDR1 is SEHNR, CDR2 FQNEAQ, per germline (reference sequence). CDR3 DNA sequence: TGTGCCAGCGCGGAGAGGGGACCGGCGGTCTTC. Translation: CASAERGPAVF.

The chain links TRBV6-6 to TRBJ2-7; 11 bases are shared with TRBD2. Trimming removed 5 bases from V and 1 base from J; junction bases left unmatched: 7. The V gene's germline CDR1 is MNHNY and CDR2 SVGAGI (reference sequence). This CDR3 spans 16 amino acids. The CDR3 spells CASSKSGTSGSYEQYF. The CDR3 nucleotides read TGTGCCAGCAGTAAATCCGGGACTAGCGGTTCCTACGAGCAGTACTTC.

This clonotype turned up a few times. This chain links TRBV9 with TRBJ1-2; 10 nucleotides match TRBD1. J was trimmed by 6 bases and V by 4 bases; bases with no gene match: 9. From germline, CDR1 is SGDLS and CDR2 YYNGEE. The CDR3 has 15 amino acids. DNA of the CDR3: TGTGCCAGCAGCTTACAGACAGGGGGCGTTGATGGCTACACCTTC. Translated, it gives CASSLQTGGVDGYTF.

This clonotype has only a few counts. The CDR3 reads CASSSEDSSGNTIYF. DNA of the CDR3: TGTGCCAGCAGTTCCGAGGACAGCTCTGGAAACACCATATATTTT. This sequence joins TRBV6-2 or TRBV6-3 and TRBJ1-3; a weak D match, TRBD1 (6 bases). The CDR3 sequence is 15 residues long. From germline, CDR1 is MNHEY and CDR2 SVGEGT. With 4 bases removed from V and 0 bases from J, the gap between germline ends came to 10 bases.

This clonotype showed up just a few times. The chain links TRBV29-1 to TRBJ2-5; no clear D. Germline V gene sequence: CDR1 SQVTM, CDR2 ANQGSEA. Trimming took 2 bases from V and 5 from J, leaving 12 bases between them. This CDR3 has 13 amino acids. The CDR3 DNA follows: TGCAGCGTTGAAAGACACGGTGGGGAGACCCAGTACTTC. This translates into CSVERHGGETQYF.

This clonotype was found many times. This chain connects TRBV5-5 to TRBJ2-3; D may be TRBD2 (6 bases). Trimming cost V 4 bases and J 4 bases, with 13 bases left between them. The CDR3 spans 14 residues. Germline V gene data show CDR1 as SGHKS and CDR2 as YYEKEE (reference sequence). CDR3 DNA: TGTGCCAGCAGCCTAGAGTGGGGGGCAGATACGCAGTATTTT. Residues: CASSLEWGADTQYF.

V is TRBV19 and J is TRBJ1-3, with D maybe TRBD1 (5 bases). Germline CDR1 and CDR2: LNHDA and SQIVND (reference sequence). Trimming took 2 bases from V and 0 from J, leaving 14 bases between them. The CDR3 runs 17 residues. CDR3 protein: CASSIRDPAISGNTIYF. In DNA, the CDR3 is TGTGCCAGTAGTATACGGGACCCGGCAATCTCTGGAAACACCATATATTTT.

The chain recombines TRBV10-3 with TRBJ2-7; the match to TRBD1 covers 8 bases. From germline, CDR1 is ENHRY and CDR2 SYGVKD. The CDR3 is made up of 12 amino acids. Losses at the gene ends were 5 bases for V and 5 bases for J; bases not matched to a gene: 2. Written as DNA, the CDR3 is TGTGCCATCAGTACAGGGGGAAACGAGCAGTACGTC. As protein: CAISTGGNEQYV.

The genes are TRBV30 and TRBJ1-3; D unresolved. The CDR3 spans 12 residues. V was clipped by 2 bases and J by 4 bases, with 6 bases between them. CDR1 GTSNPN and CDR2 SVGIG come from the germline V gene (reference sequence). The CDR3 nucleotides are TGTGCCTGGAGTCGAATGGGAAACACCATATATTTT. It yields the protein CAWSRMGNTIYF.

J is TRBJ2-3 and V is TRBV2, with TRBD1 identical over 11 bases. The length of the CDR3 is 14 residues. The V gene's germline CDR1 is SNHLY and CDR2 FYNNEI. Trimming took 8 bases from V and 11 from J; bases not matched to a gene: 12. The CDR3 DNA follows: TGTGCCAGCCATAGGACAGGGGGCCAGTATGGGCAGTATTTT. Protein sequence: CASHRTGGQYGQYF.

This clonotype occurred many times. The chain carries TRBV7-8 and TRBJ2-1; 7 bases line up with TRBD2. The CDR3 covers 16 residues. Germline CDR1 is SGHVS and CDR2 is FQNEAQ. Trimming at V came to 5 bases and at J to 6 bases, leaving 13 bases not matched to a gene. CDR3 in DNA: TGTGCCAGCAGCCCGAGGGAGCGGGGAGTGTTCAATGAGCAGTTCTTC. This encodes CASSPRERGVFNEQFF.

This clonotype turned up a few times. In DNA form, the CDR3 reads TGTGCCAGCAGCTTGGATGGGACCGCTGGGAGCTCCTATAATTCACCCCTCCACTTT. Translation: CASSLDGTAGSSYNSPLHF. V usage is TRBV7-9 and J usage is TRBJ1-6, with TRBD1 as a possible D gene (5 bases). Germline V gene sequence: CDR1 SEHNR, CDR2 FQNEAQ (reference sequence). Trimming took 3 bases from V and 0 from J, leaving 18 bases between them. The CDR3 sequence is 19 residues long.

The chain has TRBV4-1 and TRBJ2-1; D is perhaps TRBD1 or TRBD2 (5 bases each). Trimming removed 5 bases at V and 7 bases at J, with 18 bases between. Per germline, CDR1 MGHRA and CDR2 YSYEKL. The CDR3 loop spans 15 amino acids. The DNA of the CDR3 is TGCGCCAGCAGCTTCCAAGAGGGGCCGGGAAATGAGCAGTTCTTC. Protein: CASSFQEGPGNEQFF.

This clonotype has a handful of counts. J is TRBJ2-7 and V is TRBV6-5; 8 positions match TRBD1. Germline V gives CDR1 MNHEY, CDR2 SVGAGI. V gave up 4 bases and J gave up 2 bases; unmatched junction bases: 7. The length of the CDR3 is 15 residues. The DNA of the CDR3 is TGTGCCAGCAGTTGGGGGACAGGCAATCCCTACGAGCAGTACTTC. It encodes CASSWGTGNPYEQYF.

The genes are TRBV5-1 and TRBJ2-3; TRBD2 matches 12 bases. CDR1 is SGHRS and CDR2 is YFSETQ in the germline V gene. The J segment lost 4 bases and the V segment lost 4 bases, leaving 7 bases of the junction unmatched. The CDR3 runs 16 residues. CDR3: CASSPLTSGGSDTQYF. The CDR3 bases are TGCGCCAGCAGCCCTCTGACTAGCGGGGGATCAGATACGCAGTATTTT.

This clonotype was observed a handful of times. The chain recombines TRBV12-3 or TRBV12-4 with TRBJ1-5; D uncertain. V was cut by 3 bases and J by 6 bases, with 6 bases left in between. This CDR3 region has 12 residues. CDR3 nucleotides: TGTGCCAGCAGTTTTTGGCGTCAGCCCCAGCATTTT. Amino acids: CASSFWRQPQHF.

The V gene is TRBV20-1, the J gene TRBJ1-1; D is uncertain. Germline V gives CDR1 DFQATT, CDR2 SNEGSKA (reference sequence). This CDR3 spans 13 amino acids. The V end lost 0 bases, the J end lost 1 base, and 6 bases lay between the germline ends. The DNA for the CDR3 is TGCAGTGCTAGAGAGAGTGGGAACACTGAAGCTTTCTTT. Translation: CSARESGNTEAFF.

This clonotype turned up a few times. The genes are TRBV7-2 and TRBJ2-3; maybe TRBD1 (6 bases). From germline, CDR1 is SGHTA and CDR2 FQGNSA. This CDR3 is built from 13 residues. V was trimmed by 2 bases and J by 5 bases, leaving 8 bases between them. CDR3 sequence: CASSLRRGDTQYF. Written as DNA, the CDR3 is TGTGCCAGCAGCTTACGCAGGGGAGATACGCAGTATTTT.

This clonotype was picked up a small number of times. Germline and junction disagree at one end, which may indicate a read error. The V and J genes are TRBV6-5 and TRBJ1-5; no definite D call. The CDR3 is made up of 15 amino acids. Per germline, CDR1 MNHEY and CDR2 SVGAGI. The CDR3 protein is CASSYRAGPNQLQHF. CDR3 nucleotides: TGTGCCAGCAGTTACCGGGCAGGCCCCAATCAGCTCCAGCATTTT.

The table lists this clonotype with a few counts. The chain employs TRBV7-2 and TRBJ2-1, with 11 bases that match TRBD1. This CDR3 spans 14 amino acids. V shed 6 bases and J 9 bases; nucleotides not matched to a gene: 7. CDR1 and CDR2 (germline): SGHTA, FQGNSA. Written as DNA, the CDR3 is TGTGCCAGCAGGGACAGGGGGCGAGGTGGTGAGCAGTTCTTC. Protein product: CASRDRGRGGEQFF.

This clonotype showed up just a few times. The rearrangement links TRBV5-1 to TRBJ2-3; D not resolved. In germline, CDR1 is SGHRS, CDR2 YFSETQ. V was shortened by 6 bases and J by 2 bases, with 19 bases between the two germline ends. There are 16 residues in the CDR3. CDR3 sequence: CASTPAWIPNTDTQYF. The CDR3 bases are TGCGCCAGCACGCCAGCCTGGATCCCGAACACAGATACGCAGTATTTT. The full variable domain, with the rest looked up from reference TRBV5-1 and TRBJ2-3, is KAGVTQTPRYLIKTRGQQVTLSCSPISGHRSVSWYQQTPGQGLQFLFEYFSETQRNKGNFPGRFSGRQFSNSRSEMNVSTLELGDSALYLCASTPAWIPNTDTQYFGPGTRLTVL.

The chain carries TRBV5-1 and TRBJ2-1; TRBD2 might be the D (6 bases). CDR3 size: 13 residues. V was cut by 4 bases and J by 9 bases, with 14 bases left in between. CDR1 SGHRS and CDR2 YFSETQ come from the germline V gene. CDR3 sequence: CASSTAVGGEQFF. The CDR3 nucleotides read TGCGCCAGCAGCACCGCGGTGGGGGGTGAGCAGTTCTTC.

This clonotype was detected only a few times. The chain's CDR3 is CASSPRADSGANVLTF. CDR3 DNA: TGTGCCAGCAGCCCCCGGGCCGACTCTGGGGCCAACGTCCTGACTTTC. The chain carries TRBV7-2 and TRBJ2-6; D uncertain. This CDR3 has 16 amino acids. Germline assignment: CDR1 SGHTA and CDR2 FQGNSA. V was cut by 5 bases and J by 0 bases, with 11 bases left in between.

The chain links TRBV11-2 to TRBJ2-1; D is undetermined. Per germline, CDR1 SGHAT and CDR2 FQNNGV. V lost 2 bases and J 9 bases, leaving 5 bases between the germline ends. The CDR3 runs to 11 residues. DNA for the CDR3: TGTGCCAGCAGCTTACATGGTGAGCAGTTCTTC. It yields the protein CASSLHGEQFF.

This clonotype showed up just a few times. The chain is built from TRBV7-2 and TRBJ2-1, with 9 bases that match TRBD2. The CDR3 loop spans 14 amino acids. With 5 bases clipped from V and 5 bases from J, the junction kept 4 bases outside the gene matches. Germline loops: CDR1 SGHTA, CDR2 FQGNSA. As DNA, the CDR3 is TGTGCCAGCAGCAAGGGACTAGCACACAATGAGCAGTTCTTC. Protein product: CASSKGLAHNEQFF.

This chain uses TRBV11-2 with TRBJ1-2; no firm D call. Germline lookup yields CDR1 SGHAT and CDR2 FQNNGV. Trimming cost V 2 bases and J 4 bases, with 11 bases left between them. This CDR3 has 14 amino acids. The CDR3 sequence is CASSLYVGRYGYTF. The CDR3 DNA reads TGTGCCAGCAGCTTATATGTCGGTCGCTATGGCTACACCTTC. The full variable domain, with the rest looked up from reference TRBV11-2 and TRBJ1-2, is EAGVAQSPRYKIIEKRQSVAFWCNPISGHATLYWYQQILGQGPKLLIQFQNNGVVDDSQLPKDRFSAERLKGVDSTLKIQPAKLEDSAVYLCASSLYVGRYGYTFGSGTRLTVV.

This sequence joins TRBV12-3 or TRBV12-4 and TRBJ1-1, with 9 bases that match TRBD1. The V segment lost 5 bases and the J segment 11 bases; nucleotides outside the gene matches: 3. The CDR3 runs 11 residues. The CDR3 region is CASSLGQGAFF. The CDR3 nucleotides are TGTGCCAGCAGTCTGGGACAGGGTGCTTTCTTT.

The chain links TRBV11-2 to TRBJ2-3; TRBD1 agrees at 8 bases. Looked up from germline, CDR1 is SGHAT and CDR2 is FQNNGV. J lost 6 bases, V lost 4 bases, and 12 bases had no gene match. This CDR3 region has 16 residues. The CDR3 DNA reads as TGTGCCAGCAGCTGGGGGCGCGACAGGGGCGAGGATACGCAGTATTTT. It translates to CASSWGRDRGEDTQYF. Full variable domain (remainder filled in from reference TRBV11-2 and TRBJ2-3): EAGVAQSPRYKIIEKRQSVAFWCNPISGHATLYWYQQILGQGPKLLIQFQNNGVVDDSQLPKDRFSAERLKGVDSTLKIQPAKLEDSAVYLCASSWGRDRGEDTQYFGPGTRLTVL.

This clonotype was picked up a small number of times. The genes are TRBV5-1 and TRBJ1-2, with D tentatively TRBD1 (6 bases). CDR1 is SGHRS, CDR2 YFSETQ, per germline. Trimming pared 0 bases from V and 3 bases from J, leaving 9 bases between. This CDR3 is built from 14 residues. The CDR3 reads CASSLAPGDYGYTF. CDR3 nucleotide sequence: TGCGCCAGCAGCTTGGCCCCAGGGGACTATGGCTACACCTTC.

V and J are TRBV5-6 and TRBJ2-1; 7 bases align to TRBD2. CDR1 is SGHDT and CDR2 is YYEEEE in the germline V gene. CDR3 length: 13 residues. With 0 bases clipped from V and 8 bases from J, the junction kept 2 bases outside the gene matches. CDR3: CASSLGRGDEQFF. Here the CDR3 DNA reads TGTGCCAGCAGCTTGGGCCGGGGGGATGAGCAGTTCTTC. Full variable domain (missing parts from reference TRBV5-6 and TRBJ2-1): DAGVTQSPTHLIKTRGQQVTLRCSPKSGHDTVSWYQQALGQGPQFIFQYYEEEERQRGNFPDRFSGHQFPNYSSELNVNALLLGDSALYLCASSLGRGDEQFFGPGTRLTVL.

This clonotype was detected ten times or more. The rearrangement uses TRBV7-3 and TRBJ2-2; possibly TRBD2 for D (6 bases). There are 17 residues in the CDR3. Between the trimmed V and J ends, which lost 5 bases and 0 bases, there was a span of 16 bases. Germline CDR1 is SGHTA and CDR2 is FQGTGA. The DNA for the CDR3 is TGTGCCAGCAGCCCCGGACGGGCGGGGCCGAACACCGGGGAGCTGTTTTTT. It specifies CASSPGRAGPNTGELFF.